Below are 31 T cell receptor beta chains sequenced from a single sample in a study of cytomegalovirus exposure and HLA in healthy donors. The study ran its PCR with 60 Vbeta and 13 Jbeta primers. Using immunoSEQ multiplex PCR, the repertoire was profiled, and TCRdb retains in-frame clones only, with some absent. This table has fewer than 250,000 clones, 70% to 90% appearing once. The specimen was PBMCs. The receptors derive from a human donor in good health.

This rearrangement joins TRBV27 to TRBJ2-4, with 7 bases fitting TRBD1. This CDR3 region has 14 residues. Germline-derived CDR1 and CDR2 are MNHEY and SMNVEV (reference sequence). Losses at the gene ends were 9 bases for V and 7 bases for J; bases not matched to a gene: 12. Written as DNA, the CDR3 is TGTGCCAGTGCTGACAGGGAGCGACGGAACATTCAGTACTTC. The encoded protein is CASADRERRNIQYF.

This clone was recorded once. The CDR3 DNA reads as TGTGCCAGCAGTTTATATGCCCAGGGGGTAGGTGGCAATCAGCCCCAGCATTTT. This translates into CASSLYAQGVGGNQPQHF. The rearrangement links TRBV28 to TRBJ1-5, with 7 bases identical to TRBD1. This CDR3 is built from 18 residues. Trimming removed 1 base from V and 2 bases from J; junction bases left unmatched: 11. From germline, CDR1 is MDHEN and CDR2 SYDVKM.

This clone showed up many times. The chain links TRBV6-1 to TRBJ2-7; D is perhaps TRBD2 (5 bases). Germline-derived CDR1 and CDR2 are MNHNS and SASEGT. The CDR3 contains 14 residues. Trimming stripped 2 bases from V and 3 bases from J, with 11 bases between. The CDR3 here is CASSESGNLYEQYF. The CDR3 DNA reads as TGTGCCAGCAGTGAATCCGGGAACCTCTACGAGCAGTACTTC.

The CDR3 protein is CASSSRQGRDQPQHF. The CDR3 DNA sequence: TGTGCCAGCAGTTCCCGACAGGGGCGTGATCAGCCCCAGCATTTT. The chain joins TRBV5-6 to TRBJ1-5; 8 positions match TRBD1. In germline, CDR1 is SGHDT, CDR2 YYEEEE. The V gene end was trimmed by 5 bases and the J gene end by 5 bases; junction bases not matched to a gene: 9. The CDR3 runs 15 residues.

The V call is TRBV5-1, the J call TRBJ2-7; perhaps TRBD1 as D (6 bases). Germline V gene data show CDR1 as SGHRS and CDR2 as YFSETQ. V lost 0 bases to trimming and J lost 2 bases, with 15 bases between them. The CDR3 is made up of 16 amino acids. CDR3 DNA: TGCGCCAGCAGCTTGGGACCGGGACAAATCCCCTACGAGCAGTACTTC. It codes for CASSLGPGQIPYEQYF.

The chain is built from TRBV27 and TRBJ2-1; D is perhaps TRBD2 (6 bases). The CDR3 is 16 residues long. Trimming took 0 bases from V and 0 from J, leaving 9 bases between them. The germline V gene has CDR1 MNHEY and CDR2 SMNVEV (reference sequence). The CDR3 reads CASSLSVGSSYNEQFF. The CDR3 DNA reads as TGTGCCAGCAGTTTATCGGTCGGGAGCTCCTACAATGAGCAGTTCTTC.

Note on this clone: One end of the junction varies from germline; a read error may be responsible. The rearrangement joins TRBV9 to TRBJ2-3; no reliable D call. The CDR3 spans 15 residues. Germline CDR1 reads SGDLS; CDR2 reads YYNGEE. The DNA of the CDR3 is TGTGCCAGCAGCCCCGGCCTGTTGCGCACAGATACGCAGTACTTT. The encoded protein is CASSPGLLRTDTQYF.

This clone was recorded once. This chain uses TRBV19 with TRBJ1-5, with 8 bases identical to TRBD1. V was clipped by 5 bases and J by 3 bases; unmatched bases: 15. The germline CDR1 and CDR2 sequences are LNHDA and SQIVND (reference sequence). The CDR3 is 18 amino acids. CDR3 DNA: TGTGCCAGTAGTGCCATAAGAGGACAGGGAAGAATCAATCAGCCCCAGCATTTT. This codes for CASSAIRGQGRINQPQHF.

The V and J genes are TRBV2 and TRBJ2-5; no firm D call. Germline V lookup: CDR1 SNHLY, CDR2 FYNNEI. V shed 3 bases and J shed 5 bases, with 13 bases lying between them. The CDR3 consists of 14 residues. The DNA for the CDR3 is TGTGCCAGCAGTGATCTGCAGGTCGCGGAGACCCAGTACTTC. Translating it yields CASSDLQVAETQYF.

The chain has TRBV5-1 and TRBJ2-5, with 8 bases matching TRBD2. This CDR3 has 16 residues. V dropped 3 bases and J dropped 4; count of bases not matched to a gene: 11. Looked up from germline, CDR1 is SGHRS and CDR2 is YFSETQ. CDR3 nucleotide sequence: TGCGCCAGCAGCTCGGGAGGGACACGGGGGGCAGAGACCCAGTACTTC. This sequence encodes CASSSGGTRGAETQYF.

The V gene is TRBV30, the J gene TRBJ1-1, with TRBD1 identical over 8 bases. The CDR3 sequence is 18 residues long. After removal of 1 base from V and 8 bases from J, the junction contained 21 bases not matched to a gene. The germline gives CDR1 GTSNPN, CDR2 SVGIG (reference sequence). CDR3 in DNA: TGTGCCTGGAGTGGCGGTCCACTACGGACAGGGCCCGGGGGAGAAGCTTTCTTT. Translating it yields CAWSGGPLRTGPGGEAFF.

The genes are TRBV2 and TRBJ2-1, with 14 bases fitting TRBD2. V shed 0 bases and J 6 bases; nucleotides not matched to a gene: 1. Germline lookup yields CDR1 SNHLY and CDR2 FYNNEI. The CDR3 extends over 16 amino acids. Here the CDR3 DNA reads TGTGCCAGCAGTGAAGCGGGACTAGCGGGAGTCAATGAGCAGTTCTTC. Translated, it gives CASSEAGLAGVNEQFF.

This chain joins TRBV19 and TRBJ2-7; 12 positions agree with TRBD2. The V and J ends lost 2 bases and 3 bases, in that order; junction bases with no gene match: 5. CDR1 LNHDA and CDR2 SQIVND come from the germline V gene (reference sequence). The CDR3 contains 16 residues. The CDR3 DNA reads TGTGCCAGTAGTATACCTAGCGGGAGGGCCCTCTACGAGCAGTACTTC. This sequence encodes CASSIPSGRALYEQYF.

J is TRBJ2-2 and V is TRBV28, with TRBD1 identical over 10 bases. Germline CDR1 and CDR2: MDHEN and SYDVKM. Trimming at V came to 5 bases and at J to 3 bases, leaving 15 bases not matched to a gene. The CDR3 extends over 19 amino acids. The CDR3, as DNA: TGTGCCAGCAGTACCATCACTCCGGGACAGGGGATCCACACCGGGGAGCTGTTTTTT. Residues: CASSTITPGQGIHTGELFF. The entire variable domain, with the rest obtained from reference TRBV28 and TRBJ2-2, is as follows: DVKVTQSSRYLVKRTGEKVFLECVQDMDHENMFWYRQDPGLGLRLIYFSYDVKMKEKGDIPEGYSVSREKKERFSLILESASTNQTSMYLCASSTITPGQGIHTGELFFGEGSRLTVL.

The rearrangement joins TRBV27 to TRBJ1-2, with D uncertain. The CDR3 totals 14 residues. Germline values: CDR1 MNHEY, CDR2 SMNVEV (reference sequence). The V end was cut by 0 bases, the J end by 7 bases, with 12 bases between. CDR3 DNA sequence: TGTGCCAGCAGTTTATCCCAGTACGCAGGTGGCTACACCTTC. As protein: CASSLSQYAGGYTF.

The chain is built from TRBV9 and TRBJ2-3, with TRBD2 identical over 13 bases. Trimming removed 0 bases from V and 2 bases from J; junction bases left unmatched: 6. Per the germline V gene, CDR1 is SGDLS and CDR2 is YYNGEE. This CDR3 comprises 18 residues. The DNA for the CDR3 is TGTGCCAGCAGCGTAGAGGGACTAGCGGGGCCTTACACAGATACGCAGTATTTT. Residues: CASSVEGLAGPYTDTQYF.

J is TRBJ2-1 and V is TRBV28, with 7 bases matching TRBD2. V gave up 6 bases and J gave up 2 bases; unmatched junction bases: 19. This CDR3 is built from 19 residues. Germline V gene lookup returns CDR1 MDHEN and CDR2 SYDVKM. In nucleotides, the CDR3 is TGTGCCAGCAGCTTCTACAGAAAAGCGGGACTAACTACCTACAATGAGCAGTTCTTC. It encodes CASSFYRKAGLTTYNEQFF.

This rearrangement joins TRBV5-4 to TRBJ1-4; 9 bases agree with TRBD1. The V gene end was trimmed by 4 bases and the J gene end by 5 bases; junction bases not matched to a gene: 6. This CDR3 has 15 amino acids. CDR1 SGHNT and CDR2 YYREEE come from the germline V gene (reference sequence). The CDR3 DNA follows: TGTGCCAGCAGCCCTCGGACAGGGGAGAATGAAAAACTGTTTTTT. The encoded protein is CASSPRTGENEKLFF.

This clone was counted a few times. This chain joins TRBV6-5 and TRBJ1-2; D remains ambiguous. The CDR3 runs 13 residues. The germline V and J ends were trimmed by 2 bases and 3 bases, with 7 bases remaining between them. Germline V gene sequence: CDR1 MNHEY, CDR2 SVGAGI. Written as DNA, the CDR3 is TGTGCCAGCAGTTACGGCCAGGACTATGGCTACACCTTC. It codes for CASSYGQDYGYTF.

In DNA form, the CDR3 reads TGCGCCAGCAGTGAGCATGCGGGAGGGCCGCTTGCCCTCAATGAGCAGTTCTTC. This encodes CASSEHAGGPLALNEQFF. The gene calls are TRBV10-2 and TRBJ2-1; 9 bases match TRBD2. The CDR3 runs 18 residues. With 2 bases clipped from V and 6 bases from J, the junction kept 14 bases outside the gene matches. Germline CDR1 and CDR2: WSHSY and SAAADI.

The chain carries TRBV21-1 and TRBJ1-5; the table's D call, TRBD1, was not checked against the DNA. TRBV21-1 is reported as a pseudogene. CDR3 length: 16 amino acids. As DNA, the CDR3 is TGTGCCAGCAGCGAACTGCCTAGGGGTATGAATCAGCCCCAGCATTTT. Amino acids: CASSELPRGMNQPQHF.

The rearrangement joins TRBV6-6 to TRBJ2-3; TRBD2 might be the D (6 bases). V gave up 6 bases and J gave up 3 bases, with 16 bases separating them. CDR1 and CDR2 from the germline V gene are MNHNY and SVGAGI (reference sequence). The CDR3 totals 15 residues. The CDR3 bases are TGTGCCAGCAGATCCCCGCGGGAAGGGACAGATACGCAGTATTTT. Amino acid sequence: CASRSPREGTDTQYF.

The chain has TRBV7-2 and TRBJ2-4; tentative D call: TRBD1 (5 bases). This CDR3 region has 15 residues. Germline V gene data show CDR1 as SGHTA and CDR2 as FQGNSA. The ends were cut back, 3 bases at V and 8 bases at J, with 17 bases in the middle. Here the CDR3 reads CASSFGAPESDIQYF. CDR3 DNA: TGTGCCAGCAGCTTTGGGGCTCCGGAATCGGACATTCAGTACTTC.

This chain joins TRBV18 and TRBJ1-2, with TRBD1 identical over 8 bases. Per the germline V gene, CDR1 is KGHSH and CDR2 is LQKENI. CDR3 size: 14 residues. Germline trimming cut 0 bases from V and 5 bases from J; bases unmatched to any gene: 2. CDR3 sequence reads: CASSPPDRVYGYTF. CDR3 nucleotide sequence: TGTGCCAGCTCACCACCGGACAGGGTATATGGCTACACCTTC.

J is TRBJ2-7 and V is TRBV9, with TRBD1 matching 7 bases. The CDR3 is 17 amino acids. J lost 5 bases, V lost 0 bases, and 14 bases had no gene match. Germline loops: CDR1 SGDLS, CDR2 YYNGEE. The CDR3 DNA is TGTGCCAGCAGCGTAGGACCTTACACAGGGGTCCGACACGAGCAGTACTTC. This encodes CASSVGPYTGVRHEQYF.

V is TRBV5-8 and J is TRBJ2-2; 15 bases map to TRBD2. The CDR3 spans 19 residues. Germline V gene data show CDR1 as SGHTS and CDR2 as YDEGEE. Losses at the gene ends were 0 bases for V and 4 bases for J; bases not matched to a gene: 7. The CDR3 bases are TGTGCCAGCAGCTTGGTAGGACTAGCGGGAGGGCCTGGCACCGGGGAGCTGTTTTTT. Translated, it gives CASSLVGLAGGPGTGELFF.

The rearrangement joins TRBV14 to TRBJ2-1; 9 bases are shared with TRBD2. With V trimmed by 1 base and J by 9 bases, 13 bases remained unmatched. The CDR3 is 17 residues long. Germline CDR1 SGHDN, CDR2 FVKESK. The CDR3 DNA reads TGTGCCAGCAGCCAAGGGCTAGCGGGATTCTTCAGGGGTGAGCAGTTCTTC. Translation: CASSQGLAGFFRGEQFF.

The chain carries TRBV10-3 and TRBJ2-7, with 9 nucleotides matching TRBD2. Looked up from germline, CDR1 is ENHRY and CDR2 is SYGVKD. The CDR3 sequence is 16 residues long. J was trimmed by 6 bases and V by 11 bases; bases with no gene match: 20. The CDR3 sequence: CAAPQGGRAAPAEQYF. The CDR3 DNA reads TGTGCCGCCCCGCAGGGCGGGAGGGCCGCTCCTGCCGAGCAGTACTTC.

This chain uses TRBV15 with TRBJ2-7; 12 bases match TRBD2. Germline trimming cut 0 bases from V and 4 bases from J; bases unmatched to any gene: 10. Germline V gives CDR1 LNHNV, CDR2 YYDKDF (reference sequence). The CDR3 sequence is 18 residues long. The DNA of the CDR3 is TGTGCCACCAGCAGAGATAATCCTAGCGGGAGGGGCATTTACGAGCAGTACTTC. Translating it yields CATSRDNPSGRGIYEQYF.

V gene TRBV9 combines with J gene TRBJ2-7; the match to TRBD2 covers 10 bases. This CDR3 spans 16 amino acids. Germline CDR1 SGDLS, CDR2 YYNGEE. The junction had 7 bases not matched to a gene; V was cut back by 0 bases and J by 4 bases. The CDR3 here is CASSVATSGAPYEQYF. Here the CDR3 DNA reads TGTGCCAGCAGCGTAGCAACTAGCGGGGCCCCTTACGAGCAGTACTTC.

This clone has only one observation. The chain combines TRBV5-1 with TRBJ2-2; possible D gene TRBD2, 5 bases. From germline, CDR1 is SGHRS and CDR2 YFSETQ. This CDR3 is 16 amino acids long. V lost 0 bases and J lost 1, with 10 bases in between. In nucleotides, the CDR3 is TGCGCCAGCAGCTTGGGGGAGACCCTGAACACCGGGGAGCTGTTTTTT. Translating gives CASSLGETLNTGELFF. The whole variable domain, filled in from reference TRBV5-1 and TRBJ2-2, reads KAGVTQTPRYLIKTRGQQVTLSCSPISGHRSVSWYQQTPGQGLQFLFEYFSETQRNKGNFPGRFSGRQFSNSRSEMNVSTLELGDSALYLCASSLGETLNTGELFFGEGSRLTVL.